This TCR beta chain was profiled in a study of T cell responses to AZD1222 COVID-19 vaccine. On this clone itself: What it recognizes is unknown.

V was pared by 1 base and J by 7 bases, with 2 bases of the junction left unmatched. The germline V gene encodes CDR1 LGHDT and CDR2 YNNKEL (reference sequence). CDR3 size: 15 residues. The assay was immunoSEQ multiplex PCR, and TCRdb's table has in-frame clones only and misses some. The sample includes 90,000 to 150,000 clones, over 75% of them seen just once. Study-wide results and caveats: The donor cohort was predominantly white British with a female majority, and clonal diversity may have been underestimated. CD4 TCRs linked to vaccination spanned spike, dominating at 160-218 and 743-854. Recipients of AZD1222 seropositive at baseline numbered only 5 or 6.

The V call is TRBV3-1 (or the pseudogene TRBV3-2), the J call TRBJ1-6; 9 positions match TRBD1. Sample: peripheral blood, taken 28 days after the second dose of the MenACWY control vaccine. This sequence was found in an adult who received the MenACWY meningococcal vaccine as a control. This CDR3 reads CASSQGDRDNSPLHF. The CDR3 nucleotides read TGTGCCAGCAGCCAAGGGGACAGGGACAATTCACCCCTCCACTTT.